The 22 T cell receptor beta chains presented below share a single source sample, sequenced in a study of shared clonotypes between healthy human individuals. Sequencing was performed with immunoSEQ multiplex PCR; in TCRdb, only in-frame clones are kept and a portion is missing. The sample contains 780,000 or so clones, about two thirds of which appear only once. Sequencing was carried out using memory CD4+ T cells sorted from blood. Described subset: CD45RA-negative fraction. The source is a woman between 25 and 40 years old in good health.

J is TRBJ2-2 and V is TRBV19, with TRBD1 matching 8 bases. The CDR3 totals 14 residues. Germline V gives CDR1 LNHDA, CDR2 SQIVND (reference sequence). V lost 5 bases to trimming and J lost 8 bases; unmatched junction nucleotides: 7. CDR3 region: CASSPRTGTGELFF. The CDR3 bases are TGTGCCAGTAGTCCTCGGACAGGGACTGGGGAGCTGTTTTTT.

This chain connects TRBV6-6 to TRBJ2-7; TRBD1 matches at 8 bases. The germline gives CDR1 MNHNY, CDR2 SVGAGI (reference sequence). V was clipped by 5 bases and J by 2 bases; unmatched bases: 8. The CDR3 totals 15 residues. CDR3: CASSKGTGLTYEQYF. The DNA of the CDR3 is TGTGCCAGCAGTAAGGGGACAGGCCTAACCTACGAGCAGTACTTC.

The chain couples TRBV5-4 to TRBJ2-1, with D unclear. Germline-derived CDR1 and CDR2 are SGHNT and YYREEE (reference sequence). Deletions cut 2 bases from V and 7 bases from J, with 7 bases between. CDR3 length: 12 residues. This CDR3 is CASSFPPNEQFF. The CDR3 DNA sequence: TGTGCCAGCAGCTTTCCACCAAATGAGCAGTTCTTC.

The gene calls are TRBV6-5 and TRBJ1-2, with 8 bases fitting TRBD1. CDR1 MNHEY and CDR2 SVGAGI come from the germline V gene. CDR3 length: 15 residues. V gave up 6 bases and J gave up 9 bases; unmatched junction bases: 15. As DNA, the CDR3 is TGTGCCAGCAGACCAACAGGGGGAGTGATTAAGAGCTACACCTTC. Translated: CASRPTGGVIKSYTF.

The rearrangement joins TRBV21-1 to TRBJ1-2. TRBV21-1 is recorded as a pseudogene. The CDR3 totals 16 residues. CDR3 in amino acids: CASSKEEISGSYGYTF. The CDR3 bases are TGTGCCAGCAGCAAAGAAGAGATCTCCGGGTCCTATGGCTACACCTTC.

The rearrangement uses TRBV11-2 and TRBJ1-5; TRBD1 matches at 8 bases. Germline trimming cut 3 bases from V and 2 bases from J; bases unmatched to any gene: 3. CDR1 is SGHAT, CDR2 FQNNGV, per germline. This CDR3 is built from 15 residues. The chain's CDR3 is CASSFGQGGNQPQHF. As DNA, the CDR3 is TGTGCCAGCAGCTTCGGACAGGGCGGCAATCAGCCCCAGCATTTT.

This chain joins TRBV4-1 and TRBJ2-1; possible D gene TRBD2, 5 bases. Germline assignment: CDR1 MGHRA and CDR2 YSYEKL. This CDR3 region has 16 residues. V was cut by 3 bases and J by 3 bases, with 15 bases left in between. The CDR3 is CASSHLRGDYYNEQFF. The CDR3 DNA follows: TGCGCCAGCAGCCACCTCCGTGGAGACTACTACAATGAGCAGTTCTTC.

The chain is built from TRBV27 and TRBJ1-5; D is ambiguous. CDR1 is MNHEY and CDR2 is SMNVEV in the germline V gene (reference sequence). Trimming stripped 4 bases from V and 0 bases from J, with 10 bases between. The CDR3 is 15 amino acids. CDR3 sequence: CASSSQRVSNQPQHF. DNA of the CDR3: TGTGCCAGCAGTTCCCAACGAGTTAGCAATCAGCCCCAGCATTTT.

Written as DNA, the CDR3 is TGTGCCAGCAGCCCGGACACAATTAGCACAGATACGCAGTATTTT. Protein product: CASSPDTISTDTQYF. The chain recombines TRBV7-3 with TRBJ2-3, with a possible D match to TRBD1 (5 bases). The CDR3 totals 15 residues. CDR1 is SGHTA and CDR2 is FQGTGA in the germline V gene. V lost 5 bases to trimming and J lost 0 bases, with 12 bases between them.

This rearrangement joins TRBV30 to TRBJ2-7; 8 positions match TRBD1. Germline V lookup: CDR1 GTSNPN, CDR2 SVGIG (reference sequence). V lost 5 bases, J lost 7 bases, and 13 bases stayed unmatched. There are 14 residues in the CDR3. The CDR3 sequence: CAWETGDVRLEQYF. For the CDR3, the DNA is TGTGCCTGGGAGACAGGGGACGTACGGCTTGAGCAGTACTTC. Full variable domain (missing parts from reference TRBV30 and TRBJ2-7): SQTIHQWPATLVQPVGSPLSLECTVEGTSNPNLYWYRQAAGRGLQLLFYSVGIGQISSEVPQNLSASRPQDRQFILSSKKLLLSDSGFYLCAWETGDVRLEQYFGPGTRLTVT.

The chain has TRBV6-6 and TRBJ2-2; D possibly uses TRBD1 or TRBD2 (6 bases each). Per the germline V gene, CDR1 is MNHNY and CDR2 is SVGAGI (reference sequence). The CDR3 consists of 16 residues. V was trimmed by 0 bases and J by 7 bases, leaving 15 bases between them. The CDR3 protein is CASSYSIVGGDGELFF. DNA for the CDR3: TGTGCCAGCAGTTACTCGATCGTCGGGGGCGACGGGGAGCTGTTTTTT.

The CDR3 loop reads CASSSLGTPYGYTF. The CDR3, as DNA: TGTGCCAGCAGCAGCCTTGGGACACCTTATGGCTACACCTTC. The chain recombines TRBV7-2 with TRBJ1-2; a weak D match, TRBD1 (6 bases). V dropped 5 bases and J dropped 5 bases, with 15 bases sitting between them. This CDR3 comprises 14 residues. CDR1 is SGHTA, CDR2 FQGNSA, per germline.

The rearrangement uses TRBV4-2 and TRBJ2-2, with 8 bases that match TRBD2. Per germline, CDR1 LGHNA and CDR2 YNFKEQ. V gave up 1 base and J gave up 6 bases; unmatched junction bases: 10. CDR3 length: 17 residues. CDR3 region: CASSQVPGREVSGELFF. The CDR3 DNA sequence: TGTGCCAGCAGCCAAGTCCCTGGGCGGGAGGTGTCCGGGGAGCTGTTTTTT.

This clone was recorded many times. This chain uses TRBV4-2 with TRBJ1-4; perhaps TRBD1 as D (5 bases). Germline V gene sequence: CDR1 LGHNA, CDR2 YNFKEQ. The CDR3 covers 12 residues. Between the trimmed V and J ends, which lost 5 bases and 8 bases, there was a span of 9 bases. As DNA, the CDR3 is TGTGCCAGCAGCAGTCGACAGGAAAAACTGTTTTTT. Translating gives CASSSRQEKLFF.

This chain joins TRBV2 and TRBJ2-3; the match to TRBD2 covers 11 bases. After removal of 6 bases from V and 0 bases from J, the junction contained 11 bases not matched to a gene. The CDR3 is 18 residues long. CDR1 is SNHLY, CDR2 FYNNEI, per germline. The CDR3 DNA is TGTGCCAGCAGGATAGCGGGAGGGCATGTCGCAAGCACAGATACGCAGTATTTT. Its translation is CASRIAGGHVASTDTQYF.

The chain couples TRBV7-2 to TRBJ1-5; possibly TRBD1 for D (5 bases). Germline V gene data show CDR1 as SGHTA and CDR2 as FQGNSA. Trimming cost V 5 bases and J 9 bases, with 20 bases left between them. There are 15 residues in the CDR3. CDR3: CASSTPDILARPQHF. The CDR3 DNA is TGTGCCAGCAGCACCCCGGACATCCTAGCAAGGCCCCAGCATTTT.

This clone came up a few times. V gene TRBV6-1 combines with J gene TRBJ2-7, with D possibly being TRBD1 or TRBD2 (5 bases each). Germline V CDR1 and CDR2: MNHNS, SASEGT. The V and J ends lost 3 bases and 5 bases respectively, with 14 bases between them. CDR3 length: 14 residues. DNA of the CDR3: TGTGCCAGCAGTGATAGAAGGGACGCAGACGAGCAGTACTTC. Translation: CASSDRRDADEQYF.

This clone was detected a few times. The chain couples TRBV28 to TRBJ2-7; TRBD2 might be the D (6 bases). V lost 8 bases to trimming and J lost 0 bases, with 14 bases between them. The CDR3 runs 14 residues. Germline V CDR1 and CDR2: MDHEN, SYDVKM. CDR3 DNA sequence: TGTGCCAGCCTGACTAGGGGCCCCTCCTACGAGCAGTACTTC. Translated, it gives CASLTRGPSYEQYF.

This clone is labeled as medium-sized. The chain joins TRBV5-1 to TRBJ1-3; the match to TRBD1 covers 7 bases. Losses at the gene ends were 4 bases for V and 2 bases for J; bases not matched to a gene: 12. CDR3 length: 17 amino acids. CDR1 is SGHRS, CDR2 YFSETQ, per germline. The CDR3 DNA follows: TGCGCCAGCAGCCTGACCGGGACAGTTTCAGCTGGAAACACCATATATTTT. It codes for CASSLTGTVSAGNTIYF.

J is TRBJ2-1 and V is TRBV9, with 10 bases matching TRBD2. After removal of 1 base from V and 0 bases from J, the junction contained 13 bases not matched to a gene. There are 20 residues in the CDR3. Per the germline V gene, CDR1 is SGDLS and CDR2 is YYNGEE. In nucleotides, the CDR3 is TGTGCCAGCAGCGTAACCCCGGGCCTAGCGGGAGCAAGCTCCTACAATGAGCAGTTCTTC. Translation gives CASSVTPGLAGASSYNEQFF. Complete variable domain (other parts from reference TRBV9 and TRBJ2-1): DSGVTQTPKHLITATGQRVTLRCSPRSGDLSVYWYQQSLDQGLQFLIQYYNGEERAKGNILERFSAQQFPDLHSELNLSSLELGDSALYFCASSVTPGLAGASSYNEQFFGPGTRLTVL.

The rearrangement links TRBV28 to TRBJ2-3, with a tentative D call TRBD2 (6 bases). The germline gives CDR1 MDHEN, CDR2 SYDVKM. The CDR3 sequence is 15 residues long. The germline V and J ends were trimmed by 6 bases and 4 bases, with 17 bases remaining between them. CDR3 protein: CASSTPGTGPDTQYF. DNA of the CDR3: TGTGCCAGCAGCACCCCCGGGACTGGCCCAGATACGCAGTATTTT.

The chain carries TRBV7-9 and TRBJ2-5, with 8 bases matching TRBD1. Trimming took 1 base from V and 2 from J; bases not matched to a gene: 3. Germline-derived CDR1 and CDR2 are SEHNR and FQNEAQ (reference sequence). This CDR3 has 15 residues. The CDR3: CASSLGTGSQETQYF. CDR3 bases: TGTGCCAGCAGCTTAGGGACAGGGTCTCAAGAGACCCAGTACTTC.